These T cell receptor beta chains were read from a single sample in a study of shared clonotypes between healthy human individuals. The method was immunoSEQ multiplex PCR; TCRdb's version includes in-frame clones alone and lacks a portion of them. The data contain around 940,000 clones, about three quarters of them seen just once; the ten biggest clones take up about 1.5%. Sequencing was done on a sample of memory CD4+ T cells sorted from blood. The receptors originated from a young man in good health. The CDR3 runs from the conserved cysteine through the conserved F or W. A D gene is named only where the DNA matches it firmly. Size is stated for part of the rows, as once, few or many counts, or as a class when the clone is expanded.

size: .; D: TRBD2; J: TRBJ2-3; V: TRBV11-2; DNA: TGTGCCAGCAGCTTAAATAGCGGGACAGATACGCAGTATTTT; CDR3: CASSLNSGTDTQYF
size: .; D: .; J: TRBJ1-4; V: TRBV9; DNA: TGTGCCAGCAGTATTAGAGGGTTGTCTAATGAAAAACTGTTTTTT; CDR3: CASSIRGLSNEKLFF
size: few; D: .; J: TRBJ2-7; V: TRBV21-1; DNA: TGTGCCAGAAGGTCCGGGACTAGCGGGAGAAAATGTGAGCAGTACTTC; CDR3: CARRSGTSGRKCEQYF
size: once; D: TRBD2; J: TRBJ2-3; V: TRBV6-4; DNA: TGTGCCAGCGCAGGGAGGGACACAGATACGCAGTATTTT; CDR3: CASAGRDTDTQYF
size: .; D: .; J: TRBJ1-2; V: TRBV7-9; DNA: TGTGCCAGCAGAGTCTCCGGGTCCTCGTCTGGCTACACCTTC; CDR3: CASRVSGSSSGYTF
size: .; D: TRBD1; J: TRBJ2-1; V: TRBV7-6; DNA: TGTGCCAGCAGCTATATGGACAGGGGGCTCAATGAGCAGTTCTTC; CDR3: CASSYMDRGLNEQFF
size: .; D: .; J: TRBJ2-7; V: TRBV5-1; DNA: TGCGCCAGCAGCTTGGTGGGTCCAAAGGTCACGGGAGAGCAGTACTTC; CDR3: CASSLVGPKVTGEQYF
size: .; D: .; J: TRBJ2-7; V: TRBV6-5; DNA: TGTGCCAGCAGATCCGGGAACGAGCAGTACTTC; CDR3: CASRSGNEQYF
size: .; D: .; J: TRBJ2-5; V: TRBV19; DNA: TGTGCCAGCTCTTCGCTGGCGGGACAGGAGACCCAGTACTTC; CDR3: CASSSLAGQETQYF
size: .; D: TRBD1; J: TRBJ1-2; V: TRBV19; DNA: TGTGCCAGTATCCCAAGTCGACAGGGGTGGTATGGCTACACCTTC; CDR3: CASIPSRQGWYGYTF
size: few; D: .; J: TRBJ2-5; V: TRBV6-6; DNA: TGTGCCAGCAGTAAGAGGGAAGAGACCCAGTACTTC; CDR3: CASSKREETQYF
size: .; D: .; J: TRBJ2-3; V: TRBV7-6; DNA: TGTGCCAGCAGCTTAGCGGCAGGGGCTACAAGCACAGATACGCAGTATTTT; CDR3: CASSLAAGATSTDTQYF
size: .; D: .; J: TRBJ2-1; V: TRBV5-4; DNA: TGTGCCAGCAGCCCCGACCATTGGGGTGAGCAGTTCTTC; CDR3: CASSPDHWGEQFF
size: once; D: .; J: TRBJ1-4; V: TRBV7-9; DNA: TGTGCCAGCAGCCCGGACGACTCGACGACCGGAAAACTGTTTTTT; CDR3: CASSPDDSTTGKLFF
size: .; D: .; J: TRBJ2-7; V: TRBV6-1; DNA: TGTGCCAGCAGTGTCACAAGGGGCCCCTACGAGCAGTACTTC; CDR3: CASSVTRGPYEQYF
size: .; D: TRBD1; J: TRBJ1-1; V: TRBV19; DNA: TGTGCCAGTAGCGGGGCCAGGGGGACTGAAGCTTTCTTT; CDR3: CASSGARGTEAFF
size: .; D: TRBD1; J: TRBJ1-5; V: TRBV6-1; DNA: TGTGCCAGCAGTCCCCAGGGGGGGGGAGCCCAGCATTTT; CDR3: CASSPQGGGAQHF